A single sample is the source of the 2 T cell receptor beta chains below, sequenced in a study of regulatory dendritic cells for organ transplantation. These receptors have no identified antigens. The method was immunoSEQ multiplex PCR; TCRdb's version includes in-frame clones alone and lacks a portion of them. Of 20,000 or so clones listed, approximately 83% were seen once; the top ten hold about 0.68%. Sorted T cells were CFSE-labeled and cultured 5 days with allogeneic regulatory or mature dendritic cells at 1:10. The sequenced material came from naive CD4+ T cells from blood cultured with regulatory dendritic cells. The subset is: CD45RA+ naive T cells. The source is a human donor in good health.

V gene TRBV15 combines with J gene TRBJ1-4; no reliable D call. The CDR3 is 12 amino acids. Germline lookup yields CDR1 LNHNV and CDR2 YYDKDF (reference sequence). Trimming stripped 1 base from V and 8 bases from J, with 5 bases between. The CDR3 DNA follows: TGTGCCACCAGCAGAGTGGAGGAAAAACTGTTTTTT. Its protein is CATSRVEEKLFF.

The V and J genes are TRBV11-3 and TRBJ1-1, with D unclear. Germline CDR1 is SGHNT and CDR2 is YENEEA. The CDR3 consists of 13 residues. The V end lost 2 bases, the J end lost 1 base, and 5 bases lay between the germline ends. CDR3 residues: CASSLTTNTEAFF. The DNA of the CDR3 is TGTGCCAGCAGCTTAACCACGAACACTGAAGCTTTCTTT.